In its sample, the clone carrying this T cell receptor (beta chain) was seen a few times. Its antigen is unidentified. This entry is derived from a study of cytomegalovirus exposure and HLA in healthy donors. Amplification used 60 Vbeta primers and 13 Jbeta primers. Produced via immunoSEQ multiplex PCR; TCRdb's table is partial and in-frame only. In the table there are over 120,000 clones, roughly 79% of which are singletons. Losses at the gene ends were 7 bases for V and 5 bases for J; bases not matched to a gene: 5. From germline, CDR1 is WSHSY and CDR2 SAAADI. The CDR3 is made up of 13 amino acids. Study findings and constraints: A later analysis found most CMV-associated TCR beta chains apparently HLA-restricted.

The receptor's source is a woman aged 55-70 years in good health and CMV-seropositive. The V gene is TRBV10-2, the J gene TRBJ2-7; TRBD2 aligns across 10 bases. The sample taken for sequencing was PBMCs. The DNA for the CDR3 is TGCGCCAGCAAAGGGACTAGCGTCGACGAGCAGTACTTC. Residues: CASKGTSVDEQYF.